In this sample, the clone carrying this T cell receptor (beta chain) turned up many times. Antigen: not known. Trimming pared 3 bases from V and 6 bases from J, leaving 9 bases between. This CDR3 spans 12 amino acids. Germline V gives CDR1 MNHEY, CDR2 SMNVEV (reference sequence). MiXCR, run by TCRdb on the 5' RACE reads, gives a single entry per CDR3 protein. The data show 1.5 million to 2 million distinct CDR3 sequences, under 35% seen once. The sample comes from a study of identical twins. Findings of the study overall: The study found that models underestimated out-of-frame TCR alpha sharing in monozygotic twins. Partly confounded zero-insertion analyses could result from invariant MAIT and iNKT cells.

The sequenced sample consisted of cord blood. This clonotype was sampled from a newborn girl in good health. This rearrangement joins TRBV27 to TRBJ2-7; possibly TRBD2 for D (6 bases). The CDR3 DNA is TGTGCCAGCAGTTTTCCAGCGGGCGAGCAGTACTTC. Protein product: CASSFPAGEQYF.